This T cell receptor beta chain was sequenced in a study of T cells after yellow fever vaccination. Study details: In the case of low-cell-number fractions, SMART-Seq v4 Ultra Low Input was used for preparation.

V shed 7 bases and J shed 6 bases, with 16 bases lying between them. Germline V CDR1 and CDR2: DFQATT, SNEGSKA (reference sequence). The CDR3 sequence is 12 residues long. This clonotype was counted between two and nine times. What it binds is unknown. Study-wide findings and caveats: Clonotypes shared by both compartments, CD4 and CD8, made up a small share.

Template switching with 5'RACE generated the TCR cDNA and added a universal primer site and UMIs. TCRdb reprocessed the 5' RACE reads with MiXCR, giving one entry per CDR3 protein. Of under 300,000 distinct CDR3 sequences listed, around 13% were seen once; the top ten hold around 0.49%. The TCR originated in a man in his thirties or forties who received the YFV17D yellow fever vaccine. Sequenced material: CD4+ T cells sorted from PBMCs, taken 45 days after the yellow fever booster vaccination. The rearrangement uses TRBV20-1 and TRBJ2-7; a weak D match, TRBD2 (7 bases). The CDR3 DNA reads TGCAGTGTTCACGAGGGGGGGGTCGAGCAGTACTTC. Translated, it gives CSVHEGGVEQYF.